The present T cell receptor (beta chain) was sequenced within a study of human thymus T cells. Notes on the study in general: Apparent skewing of V and J gene usage characterized both thymic and blood repertoires.

Only in-frame clones appear in the TCRdb table, and some are missing; sequencing was by immunoSEQ multiplex PCR. The sample records some 120,000 clones, around 95% being singletons. Thymus tissue was removed during corrective cardiac surgery. All donors were healthy Finnish infants who were undergoing corrective surgery to treat congenital heart defects. As regards this clone: No antigen is known for it.

The germline CDR1 and CDR2 sequences are MNHEY and SVGAGI. The CDR3 consists of 15 residues. Trimming removed 6 bases at V and 5 bases at J, with 20 bases between. This TCR came from a boy in the first two years of life with a congenital heart defect but otherwise immunologically healthy. The rearrangement links TRBV6-5 to TRBJ2-7, with D possibly TRBD2 on 5 matching bases. Sequencing used thymus tissue. DNA for the CDR3: TGTGCCAGCAGCTTTAACCGGGAATACCACGACGAGCAGTACTTC. Translation gives CASSFNREYHDEQYF.